This TCR beta chain was profiled in a study of blood T cell repertoires in COVID-19. Overall study context: Acute and convalescent COVID-19 specimens originated in the United States, Italy and Spain. Sample material is recorded as cDNA or gDNA derived from T cells, B-cell-depleted T cells, or PBMCs.

Per the germline V gene, CDR1 is GTSNPN and CDR2 is SVGIG (reference sequence). The CDR3 has 12 residues. J gave up 6 bases and V 2 bases, and 4 bases lay outside the gene matches. Study processing details: Amplification of reference gene primers provided the estimated nucleated cell counts. Some clones are missing from TCRdb's copy, which holds only in-frame ones; the method was immunoSEQ multiplex PCR. The DNA gave D and trimming, while V, J and clone size come from that table. The table has 250,000 or so clones, around four fifths seen once. The V and J genes are TRBV30 and TRBJ2-7; TRBD1 matches at 7 bases. Sequenced input: peripheral blood. The receptor comes from a man between 60 and 75 years old with acute or convalescent COVID-19. Written as DNA, the CDR3 is TGTGCCTGGAGTCTTGACAGGGTCGAGCAGTACTTC. Translation: CAWSLDRVEQYF.